This TCR beta chain was identified in a study of glioma-infiltrating T cells after dendritic cell vaccination. Turning to the study itself: At biweekly intervals, patients got three intradermal dendritic cell vaccine injections.

The PCR used 60 V beta and 13 J beta primers. Sequenced by immunoSEQ multiplex PCR; TCRdb stores in-frame clones only, minus some. The data contain over 90,000 clones, 75% to 85% of them seen just once; the ten biggest clones take up approximately 12%. The CDR3 totals 15 residues. CDR1 and CDR2 from the germline V gene are MNHNY and SVGAGI (reference sequence). This sample comprised blood, obtained before dendritic cell vaccination. The V gene is TRBV6-6, the J gene TRBJ2-5; D unresolved. The end of the DNA fits TRBJ2-7 better, so the J call may be wrong. This receptor was taken from a human donor with glioblastoma. CDR3 DNA sequence: TGTGCCAGCAGTCCCCGGCAGGTGAGCTCCTACGAGCAGTACTTC. This encodes CASSPRQVSSYEQYF.